This TCR beta chain appears in the sequencing data of a study of blood T cell repertoires in COVID-19. Using immunoSEQ multiplex PCR, the repertoire was profiled, and TCRdb retains in-frame clones only, with some absent. Seen here are around 110,000 clones, over 65% observed once, and the top ten hold about 4.2%. Germline trimming cut 3 bases from V and 4 bases from J; bases unmatched to any gene: 8. CDR1 and CDR2 from the germline V gene are SGDLS and YYNGEE. The CDR3 covers 17 residues. The sample taken for sequencing was peripheral blood. The sequence was collected from a woman between 65 and 79 years old with acute or convalescent COVID-19. The chain employs TRBV9 and TRBJ2-2; 11 bases fit TRBD2. As DNA, the CDR3 is TGTGCCAGCAGCGAAACTCCTAGCGGGGGGACCACCGGGGAGCTGTTTTTT. Its translation: CASSETPSGGTTGELFF.